The next 14 T cell receptor beta chains were all read from a single sample in a study of T cell responses to AZD1222 COVID-19 vaccine. Measured with immunoSEQ multiplex PCR; TCRdb has only the in-frame clones, and not every one. The sample lists 130,000 or so clones, 85% to 95% occurring once. The material sequenced was peripheral blood, taken on day 0 of AZD1222 vaccination. Receptors were obtained from an adult in good health.

The chain links TRBV3-1 (or the pseudogene TRBV3-2) to TRBJ2-2; unclear D gene. The CDR3 runs 14 residues. Germline V gene data show CDR1 as LGHDT and CDR2 as YNNKEL (reference sequence). V was clipped by 3 bases and J by 3 bases, with 8 bases between them. CDR3: CASSQDLDTGELFF. Written as DNA, the CDR3 is TGTGCCAGCAGCCAGGATCTCGACACCGGGGAGCTGTTTTTT.

The genes are TRBV4-3 and TRBJ2-7; 12 bases are a match to TRBD2. The CDR3 extends over 16 amino acids. Germline-derived CDR1 and CDR2 are LGHNA and YSLEER. V was clipped by 1 base and J by 2 bases; unmatched bases: 3. CDR3 sequence reads: CASSQVSSGRAYEQYF. CDR3 nucleotides: TGCGCCAGCAGCCAAGTATCTAGCGGGAGGGCCTACGAGCAGTACTTC.

The chain couples TRBV5-4 to TRBJ1-1; D unclear. Between the trimmed V and J ends, which lost 0 bases and 2 bases, there was a span of 5 bases. CDR3 size: 13 residues. Germline CDR1 reads SGHNT; CDR2 reads YYREEE (reference sequence). In DNA form, the CDR3 reads TGTGCCAGCAGCTTGGAGCCTAACACTGAAGCTTTCTTT. It yields the protein CASSLEPNTEAFF.

The chain recombines TRBV6-5 with TRBJ1-5; tentatively, D is TRBD1 (5 bases). CDR1 MNHEY and CDR2 SVGAGI come from the germline V gene. The CDR3 sequence is 14 residues long. The ends were cut back, 2 bases at V and 4 bases at J, with 9 bases in the middle. The CDR3 here is CASSYQGGNQPQHF. DNA for the CDR3: TGTGCCAGCAGTTACCAGGGAGGGAATCAGCCCCAGCATTTT.

J is TRBJ2-5 and V is TRBV28, with 9 bases aligning to TRBD2. CDR1 is MDHEN and CDR2 is SYDVKM in the germline V gene. After removal of 2 bases from V and 2 bases from J, the junction contained 3 bases not matched to a gene. This CDR3 has 15 amino acids. The CDR3 region is CASSLAGGEQETQYF. The CDR3 DNA reads as TGTGCCAGCAGTTTAGCGGGAGGGGAACAAGAGACCCAGTACTTC.

The rearrangement joins TRBV11-3 to TRBJ2-3; 7 bases are a match to TRBD1. This CDR3 has 14 residues. Losses at the gene ends were 2 bases for V and 3 bases for J; bases not matched to a gene: 2. The germline V gene has CDR1 SGHNT and CDR2 YENEEA. CDR3 nucleotide sequence: TGTGCCAGCAGCTTATCCAGGGGGACAGATACGCAGTATTTT. Its translation is CASSLSRGTDTQYF.

The CDR3 nucleotides read TGTGCCAGCAGCAGACCCACGACAGGGTTTCGAGAGACCCAGTACTTC. It encodes CASSRPTTGFRETQYF. The chain couples TRBV7-8 to TRBJ2-5; 7 positions match TRBD1. CDR1 and CDR2 from the germline V gene are SGHVS and FQNEAQ. The CDR3 length is 16 residues. The V gene end was trimmed by 5 bases and the J gene end by 4 bases; junction bases not matched to a gene: 13.

The chain combines TRBV5-1 with TRBJ2-2; D remains unclear. There are 14 residues in the CDR3. Trimming left V 4 bases short and J 8 bases short, with 15 bases between. Germline V lookup: CDR1 SGHRS, CDR2 YFSETQ. The CDR3 DNA is TGCGCCAGCAGCCCCCCTACCCACGGGGGGGAGCTGTTTTTT. This translates into CASSPPTHGGELFF.

This clone occurred once. CDR3 loop: CAGFPLTPLARTGELFF. The CDR3 nucleotides read TGTGCCGGGTTTCCCCTGACCCCCCTAGCTCGCACCGGGGAGCTGTTTTTT. The chain links TRBV30 to TRBJ2-2, with D perhaps TRBD2 (5 bases). This CDR3 spans 17 amino acids. The V end lost 8 bases, the J end lost 4 bases, and 26 bases lay between the germline ends. The germline V gene has CDR1 GTSNPN and CDR2 SVGIG (reference sequence).

V and J are TRBV14 and TRBJ1-1; unclear D gene. There are 16 residues in the CDR3. Per germline, CDR1 SGHDN and CDR2 FVKESK. The V end was cut by 2 bases, the J end by 2 bases, with 15 bases between. The chain's CDR3 is CASSQLGASTNTEAFF. The CDR3 DNA reads as TGTGCCAGCAGCCAATTAGGCGCCTCAACAAACACTGAAGCTTTCTTT.

The chain couples TRBV7-9 to TRBJ2-5; no clear D gene. The V and J ends lost 5 bases and 2 bases respectively, with 15 bases between them. This CDR3 spans 15 amino acids. CDR1 and CDR2 (germline): SEHNR, FQNEAQ (reference sequence). The CDR3 coding sequence is TGTGCCAGCAGCGGCAGCGTGGGGAAACAAGAGACCCAGTACTTC. This sequence encodes CASSGSVGKQETQYF. Full variable domain (remainder filled in from reference TRBV7-9 and TRBJ2-5): DTGVSQNPRHKITKRGQNVTFRCDPISEHNRLYWYRQTLGQGPEFLTYFQNEAQLEKSRLLSDRFSAERPKGSFSTLEIQRTEQGDSAMYLCASSGSVGKQETQYFGPGTRLLVL.

This clone was counted a few times. This chain joins TRBV7-2 and TRBJ1-1; no clear D. The V end lost 1 base, the J end lost 2 bases, and 8 bases lay between the germline ends. Germline loops: CDR1 SGHTA, CDR2 FQGNSA. This CDR3 is 14 amino acids long. CDR3 amino acids: CASSLGWANTEAFF. The CDR3 DNA follows: TGTGCCAGCAGCTTAGGATGGGCTAACACTGAAGCTTTCTTT.

The rearrangement joins TRBV29-1 to TRBJ2-2, with 9 nucleotides matching TRBD2. Unmatched junction bases numbered 10, after V lost 7 bases and J lost 4 bases. The germline CDR1 and CDR2 sequences are SQVTM and ANQGSEA. The length of the CDR3 is 15 residues. The chain's CDR3 is CSASLSGSRTGELFF. The CDR3 region has the DNA TGCAGCGCCTCTCTTAGCGGGAGTCGCACCGGGGAGCTGTTTTTT.

The chain links TRBV13 to TRBJ2-7; no clear D gene. In germline, CDR1 is PRHDT, CDR2 FYEKMQ (reference sequence). V was trimmed by 2 bases and J by 2 bases, leaving 10 bases between them. The length of the CDR3 is 14 residues. CDR3 loop: CASSLIGGTYEQYF. The CDR3 coding sequence is TGTGCCAGCAGCTTAATTGGCGGAACCTACGAGCAGTACTTC.